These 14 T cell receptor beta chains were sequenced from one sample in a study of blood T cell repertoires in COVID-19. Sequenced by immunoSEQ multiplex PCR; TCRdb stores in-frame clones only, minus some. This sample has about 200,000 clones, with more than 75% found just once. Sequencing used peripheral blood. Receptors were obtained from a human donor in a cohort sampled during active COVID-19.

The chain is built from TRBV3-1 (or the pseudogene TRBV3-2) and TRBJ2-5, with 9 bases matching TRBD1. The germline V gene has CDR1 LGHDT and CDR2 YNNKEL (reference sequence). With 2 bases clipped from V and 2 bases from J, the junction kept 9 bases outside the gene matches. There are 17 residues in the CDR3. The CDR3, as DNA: TGTGCCAGCAGCCAAACGGTCCCGGGACAGGGACAAGAGACCCAGTACTTC. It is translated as CASSQTVPGQGQETQYF.

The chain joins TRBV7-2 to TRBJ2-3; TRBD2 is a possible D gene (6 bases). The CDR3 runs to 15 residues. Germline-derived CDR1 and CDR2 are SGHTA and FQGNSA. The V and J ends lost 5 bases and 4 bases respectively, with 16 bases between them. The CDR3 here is CASSHSGGPPDTQYF. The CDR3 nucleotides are TGTGCCAGCAGCCATAGCGGAGGGCCCCCAGATACGCAGTATTTT.

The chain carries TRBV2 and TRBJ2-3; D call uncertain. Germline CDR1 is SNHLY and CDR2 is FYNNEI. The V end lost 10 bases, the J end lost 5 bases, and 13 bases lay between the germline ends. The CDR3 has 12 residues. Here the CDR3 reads CATSRSLDTQYF. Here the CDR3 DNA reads TGTGCCACCTCTAGGTCCCTAGATACGCAGTATTTT.

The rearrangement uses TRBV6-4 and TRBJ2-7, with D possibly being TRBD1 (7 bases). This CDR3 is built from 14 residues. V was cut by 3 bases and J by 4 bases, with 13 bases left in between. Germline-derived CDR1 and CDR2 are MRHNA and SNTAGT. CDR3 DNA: TGTGCCAGCAGTGAGGCGGCAGGGGGGTACGAGCAGTACTTC. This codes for CASSEAAGGYEQYF.

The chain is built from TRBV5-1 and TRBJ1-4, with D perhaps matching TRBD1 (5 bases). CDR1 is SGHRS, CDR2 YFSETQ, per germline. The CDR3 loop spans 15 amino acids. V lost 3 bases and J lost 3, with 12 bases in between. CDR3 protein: CASSYRGEANEKLFF. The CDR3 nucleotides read TGCGCCAGCAGCTATAGGGGTGAGGCTAATGAAAAACTGTTTTTT. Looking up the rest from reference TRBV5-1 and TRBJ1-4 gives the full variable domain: KAGVTQTPRYLIKTRGQQVTLSCSPISGHRSVSWYQQTPGQGLQFLFEYFSETQRNKGNFPGRFSGRQFSNSRSEMNVSTLELGDSALYLCASSYRGEANEKLFFGSGTQLSVL.

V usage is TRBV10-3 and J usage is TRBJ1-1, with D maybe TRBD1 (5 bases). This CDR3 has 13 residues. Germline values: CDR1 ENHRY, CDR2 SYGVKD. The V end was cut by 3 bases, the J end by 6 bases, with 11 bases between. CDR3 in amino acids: CAISEETDSEAFF. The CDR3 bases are TGTGCCATCAGTGAAGAGACAGACTCTGAAGCTTTCTTT.

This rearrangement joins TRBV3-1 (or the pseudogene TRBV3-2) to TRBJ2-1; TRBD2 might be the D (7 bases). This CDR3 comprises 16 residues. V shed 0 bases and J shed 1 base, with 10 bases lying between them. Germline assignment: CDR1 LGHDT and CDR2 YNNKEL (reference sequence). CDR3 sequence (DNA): TGTGCCAGCAGCCAAGATGCGGGGGCTTCCTACAATGAGCAGTTCTTC. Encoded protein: CASSQDAGASYNEQFF.

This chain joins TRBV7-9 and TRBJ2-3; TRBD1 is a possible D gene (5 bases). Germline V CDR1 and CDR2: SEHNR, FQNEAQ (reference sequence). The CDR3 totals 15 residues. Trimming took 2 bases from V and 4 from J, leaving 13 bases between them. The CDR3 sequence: CASSLPETVADTQYF. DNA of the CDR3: TGTGCCAGCAGCTTACCCGAGACAGTCGCAGATACGCAGTATTTT.

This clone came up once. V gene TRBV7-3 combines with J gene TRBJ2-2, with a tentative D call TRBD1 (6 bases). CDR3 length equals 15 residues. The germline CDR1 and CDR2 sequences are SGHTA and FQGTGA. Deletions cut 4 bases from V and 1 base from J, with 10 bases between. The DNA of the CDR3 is TGTGCCAGCAGCTGGGGGCTCCTGAACACCGGGGAGCTGTTTTTT. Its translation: CASSWGLLNTGELFF.

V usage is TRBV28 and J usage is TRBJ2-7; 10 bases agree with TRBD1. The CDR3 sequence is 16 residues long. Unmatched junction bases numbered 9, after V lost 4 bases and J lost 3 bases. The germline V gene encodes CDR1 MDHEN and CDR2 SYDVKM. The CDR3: CASSSIIRDRGYEQYF. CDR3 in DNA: TGTGCCAGCAGTTCGATCATAAGGGACAGGGGCTACGAGCAGTACTTC.

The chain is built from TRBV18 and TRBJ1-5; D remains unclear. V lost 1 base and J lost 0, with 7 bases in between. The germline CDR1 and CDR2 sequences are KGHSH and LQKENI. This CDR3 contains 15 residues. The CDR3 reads CASSPRAGSNQPQHF. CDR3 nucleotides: TGTGCCAGCTCACCACGGGCCGGTAGCAATCAGCCCCAGCATTTT. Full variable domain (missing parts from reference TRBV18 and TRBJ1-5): NAGVMQNPRHLVRRRGQEARLRCSPMKGHSHVYWYRQLPEEGLKFMVYLQKENIIDESGMPKERFSAEFPKEGPSILRIQQVVRGDSAAYFCASSPRAGSNQPQHFGDGTRLSIL.

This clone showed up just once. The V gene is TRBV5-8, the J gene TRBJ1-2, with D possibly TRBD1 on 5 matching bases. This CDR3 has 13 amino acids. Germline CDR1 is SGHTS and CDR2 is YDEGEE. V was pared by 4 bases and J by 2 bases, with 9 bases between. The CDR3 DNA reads TGTGCCAGCAGCCCCAGGGTAAACTATGGCTACACCTTC. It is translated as CASSPRVNYGYTF.

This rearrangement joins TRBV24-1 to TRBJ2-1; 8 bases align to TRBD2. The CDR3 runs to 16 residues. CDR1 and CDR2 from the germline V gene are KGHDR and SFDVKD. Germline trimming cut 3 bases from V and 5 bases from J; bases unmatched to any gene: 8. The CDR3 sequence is CATSDNQREYDNEQFF. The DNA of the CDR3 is TGTGCCACCAGTGATAACCAGCGGGAGTACGACAATGAGCAGTTCTTC.

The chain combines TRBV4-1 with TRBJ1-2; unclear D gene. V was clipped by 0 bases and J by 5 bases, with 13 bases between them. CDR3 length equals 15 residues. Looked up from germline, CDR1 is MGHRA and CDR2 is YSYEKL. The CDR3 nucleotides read TGCGCCAGCAGCCAAGATTTCGGGGTTGGGTATGGCTACACCTTC. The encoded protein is CASSQDFGVGYGYTF.